What follows are 24 T cell receptor beta chains derived from one specimen sequenced in a study of control samples from healthy donors and cancer patients. TCRdb's table, derived via immunoSEQ multiplex PCR, lists solely in-frame clones and lacks some. The top ten hold around 1.7% of the sample, which has about 120,000 clones, about 88% seen once. Sequenced material: blood. All receptors come from a man between 18 and 29 years old in good health.

CDR3 nucleotide sequence: TGTGCCAGCAGCTCAGTCCTTACGGGGCGTTTCTCCTACGAGCAGTACTTC. It yields the protein CASSSVLTGRFSYEQYF. This chain links TRBV3-1 (or the pseudogene TRBV3-2) with TRBJ2-7; D might be TRBD1 or TRBD2, each matching 5 bases. The V and J ends lost 5 bases and 0 bases respectively, with 20 bases between them. Germline V gene data show CDR1 as LGHDT and CDR2 as YNNKEL (reference sequence). The CDR3 covers 17 residues.

The chain links TRBV19 to TRBJ2-3; 11 bases map to TRBD2. V shed 3 bases, J shed 5 bases, and the junction held 7 bases outside the gene matches. CDR1 LNHDA and CDR2 SQIVND come from the germline V gene (reference sequence). The CDR3 contains 16 residues. CDR3 protein: CASSMRLAGSRDTQYF. In DNA form, the CDR3 reads TGTGCCAGTAGTATGAGACTAGCGGGATCAAGAGATACGCAGTATTTT.

J is TRBJ2-7 and V is TRBV5-1; D tentatively fits TRBD1 or TRBD2 (5 bases each). The CDR3 contains 15 residues. Trimming took off 0 bases at V and 7 bases at J, with 17 bases between the two ends. The germline V gene encodes CDR1 SGHRS and CDR2 YFSETQ. CDR3 sequence: CASSLAEGPVYEQYF. The CDR3 bases are TGCGCCAGCAGCTTGGCCGAGGGACCGGTGTATGAGCAGTACTTC.

V usage is TRBV27 and J usage is TRBJ2-3; D unclear. The CDR3 covers 15 residues. CDR1 is MNHEY, CDR2 SMNVEV, per germline (reference sequence). Trimming shortened V by 0 bases and J by 2 bases, and 9 bases separated the two germline ends. For the CDR3, the DNA is TGTGCCAGCAGTTTATCGCTGGCGTTCACAGATACGCAGTATTTT. Protein sequence: CASSLSLAFTDTQYF.

CDR3 amino acids: CASRQVVGSYNEQFF. Written as DNA, the CDR3 is TGTGCCAGCAGGCAAGTGGTGGGCTCCTACAATGAGCAGTTCTTC. The rearrangement uses TRBV6-5 and TRBJ2-1; D gene uncertain. This CDR3 comprises 15 residues. Germline V gene lookup returns CDR1 MNHEY and CDR2 SVGAGI. With 6 bases removed from V and 0 bases from J, the gap between germline ends came to 12 bases.

The V call is TRBV4-3, the J call TRBJ2-2; a possible D gene is TRBD1 (6 bases). V was clipped by 2 bases and J by 2 bases, with 9 bases between them. The CDR3 has 15 amino acids. Germline CDR1 LGHNA, CDR2 YSLEER. The CDR3 here is CASSQWTANTGELFF. In nucleotides, the CDR3 is TGCGCCAGCAGCCAATGGACAGCAAACACCGGGGAGCTGTTTTTT.

The chain recombines TRBV28 with TRBJ2-6; 11 bases are a match to TRBD2. There are 23 residues in the CDR3. CDR1 is MDHEN, CDR2 SYDVKM, per germline. Trimming removed 5 bases from V and 2 bases from J; junction bases left unmatched: 23. CDR3: CASSTPSGTSGKARIAGANVLTF. The CDR3 DNA reads as TGTGCCAGCAGTACTCCTTCCGGGACTAGCGGAAAGGCTCGCATCGCTGGGGCCAACGTCCTGACTTTC.

The chain recombines TRBV12-3 or TRBV12-4 with TRBJ1-2; D call uncertain. CDR3 length equals 10 residues. V dropped 6 bases and J dropped 5 bases, with 4 bases sitting between them. CDR3 region: CASSYYGYTF. The CDR3 nucleotides read TGTGCCAGCAGCTATTATGGCTACACCTTC.

The chain links TRBV5-8 to TRBJ1-1; possibly TRBD1 for D (6 bases). Trimming left V 0 bases short and J 1 base short, with 10 bases between. The length of the CDR3 is 15 residues. The germline V gene has CDR1 SGHTS and CDR2 YDEGEE. CDR3 sequence (DNA): TGTGCCAGCAGCTTGGCCAGGGACAAGAACACTGAAGCTTTCTTT. Translation gives CASSLARDKNTEAFF.

The rearrangement joins TRBV7-3 to TRBJ1-1, with 7 nucleotides matching TRBD1. The CDR3 spans 14 residues. CDR1 and CDR2 (germline): SGHTA, FQGTGA. The J segment lost 4 bases and the V segment lost 4 bases, leaving 6 bases of the junction unmatched. This chain's CDR3 is CASSSTGKGTEAFF. CDR3 sequence (DNA): TGTGCCAGCAGCTCGACAGGGAAAGGCACTGAAGCTTTCTTT.

The rearrangement uses TRBV3-1 (or the pseudogene TRBV3-2) and TRBJ1-1; TRBD1 matches 8 bases. CDR3 length: 17 residues. Germline V gene lookup returns CDR1 LGHDT and CDR2 YNNKEL (reference sequence). Trimming cost V 4 bases and J 0 bases; bases outside gene matches: 10. The CDR3: CASSPGTGRGMNTEAFF. The CDR3 DNA reads as TGTGCCAGCAGCCCAGGGACAGGTCGGGGAATGAACACTGAAGCTTTCTTT.

The chain employs TRBV10-1 and TRBJ2-2, with D possibly TRBD2 on 5 matching bases. The CDR3 runs to 13 residues. Germline V gene sequence: CDR1 WNHNN, CDR2 SYGVQD (reference sequence). With 8 bases removed from V and 4 bases from J, the gap between germline ends came to 11 bases. CDR3 loop: CASAPGITGELFF. In DNA form, the CDR3 reads TGCGCCAGCGCCCCCGGGATCACCGGGGAGCTGTTTTTT.

V and J are TRBV20-1 and TRBJ1-2; no clear D. The CDR3 length is 11 residues. The V gene lost 1 base and the J gene lost 10 bases, with 10 bases spanning the gap. Germline V lookup: CDR1 DFQATT, CDR2 SNEGSKA (reference sequence). CDR3 DNA sequence: TGCAGTGCTAGAGGGTACGGGTTCTACACCTTC. This encodes CSARGYGFYTF.

The chain carries TRBV29-1 and TRBJ1-5; the D gene is possibly TRBD1 (5 bases). Trimming stripped 5 bases from V and 0 bases from J, with 11 bases between. This CDR3 comprises 14 residues. CDR1 is SQVTM, CDR2 ANQGSEA, per germline. DNA of the CDR3: TGCAGCGTTTTTCTGGACAATAGCAATCAGCCCCAGCATTTT. Translated, it gives CSVFLDNSNQPQHF.

The chain has TRBV5-6 and TRBJ2-7, with D perhaps matching TRBD2 (5 bases). The CDR3 has 14 amino acids. The ends were cut back, 0 bases at V and 2 bases at J, with 9 bases in the middle. In germline, CDR1 is SGHDT, CDR2 YYEEEE. CDR3 sequence reads: CASSLAGRAYEQYF. Written as DNA, the CDR3 is TGTGCCAGCAGCTTGGCCGGGCGGGCCTACGAGCAGTACTTC.

The chain combines TRBV7-3 with TRBJ2-2, with 10 bases aligning to TRBD1. The length of the CDR3 is 16 residues. The germline V gene encodes CDR1 SGHTA and CDR2 FQGTGA. Losses at the gene ends were 4 bases for V and 6 bases for J; bases not matched to a gene: 8. Here the CDR3 DNA reads TGTGCCAGCAGCTCAATCCGGGACAGGGGACCCGGGGAGCTGTTTTTT. It specifies CASSSIRDRGPGELFF.

V usage is TRBV6-2 or TRBV6-3 and J usage is TRBJ2-7; tentatively, D is TRBD1 (5 bases). Looked up from germline, CDR1 is MNHEY and CDR2 is SVGEGT. Trimming shortened V by 2 bases and J by 3 bases, and 5 bases separated the two germline ends. The CDR3 has 12 residues. This chain's CDR3 is CASSYDSYEQYF. CDR3 bases: TGTGCCAGCAGTTACGACAGCTACGAGCAGTACTTC.

The sample holds one count of this clone. The chain joins TRBV9 to TRBJ2-5, with TRBD2 identical over 10 bases. Germline CDR1 and CDR2: SGDLS and YYNGEE. The length of the CDR3 is 16 residues. With V trimmed by 0 bases and J by 4 bases, 6 bases remained unmatched. DNA for the CDR3: TGTGCCAGCAGCGTAGGTGGAGCGGGAGGGCCAGAGACCCAGTACTTC. It translates to CASSVGGAGGPETQYF.

V is TRBV10-2 and J is TRBJ2-7, with TRBD2 matching 14 bases. The trim removed 6 bases at V and 4 bases at J, leaving 11 bases unmatched. The CDR3 runs to 17 residues. Germline V CDR1 and CDR2: WSHSY, SAAADI. Here the CDR3 DNA reads TGCGCCAGCAGGAAGGGACTAGCGGGAGTGCCCGGATACGAGCAGTACTTC. Protein: CASRKGLAGVPGYEQYF.

The chain combines TRBV3-1 (or the pseudogene TRBV3-2) with TRBJ1-2; 8 bases align to TRBD1. The trim removed 2 bases at V and 8 bases at J, leaving 4 bases unmatched. CDR3 size: 13 residues. Per the germline V gene, CDR1 is LGHDT and CDR2 is YNNKEL (reference sequence). This CDR3 is CASSQRQGRGYTF. CDR3 nucleotide sequence: TGTGCCAGCAGCCAAAGACAGGGGAGAGGCTACACCTTC.

The J gene is TRBJ2-6, the V gene TRBV5-1, with 7 bases lining up with TRBD1. V was pared by 3 bases and J by 3 bases, with 3 bases of the junction left unmatched. CDR1 is SGHRS and CDR2 is YFSETQ in the germline V gene. The CDR3 covers 15 residues. CDR3 in amino acids: CASSSQGRGANVLTF. As DNA, the CDR3 is TGCGCCAGCAGCTCACAGGGGCGTGGGGCCAACGTCCTGACTTTC.

This clone was recorded only once. CDR3 residues: CASSVEGGSEKLFF. The CDR3 DNA follows: TGTGCCAGCAGCGTAGAGGGGGGTAGTGAAAAACTGTTTTTT. The chain combines TRBV9 with TRBJ1-4, with TRBD1 as a possible D gene (6 bases). With 0 bases removed from V and 7 bases from J, the gap between germline ends came to 10 bases. Germline assignment: CDR1 SGDLS and CDR2 YYNGEE. The CDR3 spans 14 residues.

Note on this clone: Other DNA sequences in the same sample also yield this CDR3. CDR3 nucleotide sequence: TGCGCCAGCAGCTTATGGACTCCAGGGGACACCGGGGAGCTGTTTTTT. Translating it yields CASSLWTPGDTGELFF. J is TRBJ2-2 and V is TRBV5-1; the D gene is possibly TRBD1 (6 bases). CDR1 and CDR2 from the germline V gene are SGHRS and YFSETQ. The length of the CDR3 is 16 residues. V was pared by 2 bases and J by 3 bases, with 14 bases between.

The chain joins TRBV19 to TRBJ2-7; 9 nucleotides agree with TRBD2. Germline lookup yields CDR1 LNHDA and CDR2 SQIVND (reference sequence). Germline trimming cut 1 base from V and 3 bases from J; bases unmatched to any gene: 4. CDR3 length: 15 amino acids. CDR3 in DNA: TGTGCCAGTAGTATAGTGAATAGCGGGAGCTACGAGCAGTACTTC. This sequence encodes CASSIVNSGSYEQYF.